This TCR beta chain came from a study of T cell repertoires in cytomegalovirus infection. TCRdb independently ran MiXCR on the reads; one entry per CDR3 protein. Altogether roughly 500,000 distinct CDR3 sequences are present, under 55% being singletons, with the ten largest covering around 45%. This clonotype was recorded only once. Its antigen is not known. Study findings and constraints: Frequencies of public TCR beta families were cumulated, and this identified carriers of CMV plus the relevant HLA.

The receptor's source is a human donor in good health (CMV status not recorded). Some clones in this sample may be carry-over from other donors' samples. The material was cultured PBMCs, obtained from culture after CMV antigen stimulation.

The CDR3, as DNA: TGCAGTGCTAGTGGGGGATTCGAGCCCAATCAGCCCCAGCATTTT. Translated, it gives CSASGGFEPNQPQHF. This chain links TRBV20-1 with TRBJ1-5, with D perhaps matching TRBD1 (5 bases). Per the germline V gene, CDR1 is DFQATT and CDR2 is SNEGSKA (reference sequence). V shed 3 bases and J shed 3 bases, with 15 bases lying between them. CDR3 length: 15 amino acids.